These 19 T cell receptor beta chains came from one sample sequenced in a study of blood T cell repertoires in COVID-19. Method: immunoSEQ multiplex PCR; TCRdb's copy keeps in-frame clones and lacks some. The sample has 150,000 to 200,000 clones; roughly 88% are singletons. Sequencing input: peripheral blood. All receptors come from a man aged 55 to 70 with acute or convalescent COVID-19.

V gene TRBV28 combines with J gene TRBJ1-4; D possibly corresponds to TRBD1 (5 bases). Germline CDR1 reads MDHEN; CDR2 reads SYDVKM. Trimming pared 5 bases from V and 7 bases from J, leaving 14 bases between. This CDR3 has 14 residues. For the CDR3, the DNA is TGTGCCAGCAGTGGCACGTGGAGGGGTGAAAAACTGTTTTTT. Protein sequence: CASSGTWRGEKLFF.

The CDR3 bases are TGTGCCATCAGTCCCTCGGGACAGTATGGCTACACCTTC. It yields the protein CAISPSGQYGYTF. The gene calls are TRBV10-3 and TRBJ1-2; 7 nucleotides line up with TRBD1. The CDR3 is 13 residues long. The V gene's germline CDR1 is ENHRY and CDR2 SYGVKD. The J segment lost 5 bases and the V segment lost 5 bases, leaving 5 bases of the junction unmatched.

This sequence joins TRBV28 and TRBJ1-2, with 9 bases that match TRBD1. Germline CDR1 MDHEN, CDR2 SYDVKM. The V segment lost 4 bases and the J segment 10 bases; nucleotides outside the gene matches: 1. The CDR3 has 11 amino acids. CDR3 in amino acids: CASSYRGPYTF. The CDR3 DNA reads as TGTGCCAGCAGTTACAGGGGGCCCTACACCTTC.

J is TRBJ2-1 and V is TRBV2, with D uncertain. The germline V gene has CDR1 SNHLY and CDR2 FYNNEI. The CDR3 extends over 14 amino acids. Trimming removed 4 bases from V and 0 bases from J, with 7 bases in between. CDR3 nucleotides: TGTGCCAGCAGTGCCCAAATCTCCTACAATGAGCAGTTCTTC. It translates to CASSAQISYNEQFF.

The J gene is TRBJ2-1, the V gene TRBV7-6; 10 bases align to TRBD2. The CDR3 runs to 17 residues. Germline CDR1 reads SGHVS; CDR2 reads FNYEAQ. V lost 1 base, J lost 5 bases, and 8 bases stayed unmatched. CDR3 residues: CASSLEPLAGVNNEQFF. Here the CDR3 DNA reads TGTGCCAGCAGCTTAGAGCCGCTAGCGGGAGTGAACAATGAGCAGTTCTTC.

This chain connects TRBV6-5 to TRBJ1-2; TRBD1 agrees at 7 bases. The CDR3 consists of 14 residues. The junction had 7 bases not matched to a gene; V was cut back by 6 bases and J by 3 bases. Germline CDR1 MNHEY, CDR2 SVGAGI. CDR3 DNA sequence: TGTGCCAGCAGCGAGGCAGGGGGAGACTATGGCTACACCTTC. This encodes CASSEAGGDYGYTF.

In DNA, the CDR3 is TGTGCCAGCAGCTTATACAGGGGATTGGAGGAAAAACTGTTTTTT. It is translated as CASSLYRGLEEKLFF. The chain carries TRBV7-2 and TRBJ1-4; 7 nucleotides match TRBD1. CDR3 length: 15 amino acids. Looked up from germline, CDR1 is SGHTA and CDR2 is FQGNSA. V trimming: 2 bases; J trimming: 8 bases; junction bases outside the gene matches: 8.

The chain combines TRBV6-2 or TRBV6-3 with TRBJ2-3; D is uncertain. Between the trimmed V and J ends, which lost 6 bases and 2 bases, there was a span of 6 bases. The CDR3 loop spans 12 amino acids. Looked up from germline, CDR1 is MNHEY and CDR2 is SVGEGT. CDR3 bases: TGTGCCAGCAGCCCCTCCACAGATACGCAGTATTTT. It is translated as CASSPSTDTQYF.

Here the CDR3 DNA reads TGTGCCAGCAGTTCGACTAGCGGGAGGTCCCTTGGCAATGAGCAGTTCTTC. This sequence encodes CASSSTSGRSLGNEQFF. V is TRBV28 and J is TRBJ2-1; 13 bases agree with TRBD2. Losses at the gene ends were 4 bases for V and 6 bases for J; bases not matched to a gene: 9. This CDR3 contains 17 residues. Germline V gene sequence: CDR1 MDHEN, CDR2 SYDVKM.

The V and J genes are TRBV29-1 and TRBJ2-3; 14 bases align to TRBD2. The J segment lost 3 bases and the V segment lost 4 bases, leaving 3 bases of the junction unmatched. CDR1 and CDR2 from the germline V gene are SQVTM and ANQGSEA. The CDR3 runs 15 residues. The CDR3 DNA reads TGCAGCGTTGTAGGGACTAGCGGGAGTACAGATACGCAGTATTTT. Protein sequence: CSVVGTSGSTDTQYF.

The chain uses TRBV3-1 (or the pseudogene TRBV3-2) and TRBJ1-2, with D perhaps TRBD1 (5 bases). CDR3 size: 15 residues. V was clipped by 3 bases and J by 1 base, with 12 bases between them. CDR1 is LGHDT and CDR2 is YNNKEL in the germline V gene (reference sequence). CDR3 residues: CASSHRQPNNYGYTF. The CDR3 DNA follows: TGTGCCAGCAGCCATCGACAGCCTAATAACTATGGCTACACCTTC.

The V and J genes are TRBV15 and TRBJ2-7; TRBD1 might be the D (6 bases). The V and J ends lost 9 bases and 1 base respectively, with 16 bases between them. This CDR3 region has 14 residues. Germline V gene lookup returns CDR1 LNHNV and CDR2 YYDKDF (reference sequence). The CDR3 reads CATRKDSNSYEQYF. CDR3 bases: TGTGCCACTAGAAAGGACAGTAATTCCTACGAGCAGTACTTC.

This clone was counted once. The J gene is TRBJ2-1, the V gene TRBV5-5, with 7 bases aligning to TRBD1. The CDR3 is made up of 16 amino acids. The ends lost 0 bases at V and 2 bases at J; junction bases unmatched: 5. Germline V CDR1 and CDR2: SGHKS, YYEKEE (reference sequence). CDR3 sequence: CASSLEGTVAYNEQFF. The CDR3 nucleotides are TGTGCCAGCAGCTTGGAGGGGACAGTAGCCTACAATGAGCAGTTCTTC.

The CDR3 nucleotides are TGTGCCAGCAGCCAACGGGCTAGCGGGAGTGGGGAGCAGTACTTC. Its protein is CASSQRASGSGEQYF. The gene calls are TRBV7-2 and TRBJ2-7, with TRBD2 identical over 10 bases. This CDR3 region has 15 residues. V lost 5 bases, J lost 7 bases, and 11 bases stayed unmatched. The germline V gene has CDR1 SGHTA and CDR2 FQGNSA.

This rearrangement joins TRBV25-1 to TRBJ1-6; D ambiguous. V lost 0 bases, J lost 10 bases, and 13 bases lay in between. Germline V gene data show CDR1 as MGHDK and CDR2 as SYGVNS. This CDR3 is 15 amino acids long. The chain's CDR3 is CASSEYGGIGSPLHF. The CDR3 bases are TGTGCCAGCAGTGAATATGGAGGGATCGGATCACCCCTCCACTTT.

This rearrangement joins TRBV2 to TRBJ2-2, with TRBD2 matching over 7 bases. CDR3 length: 15 amino acids. J gave up 2 bases and V 10 bases, and 10 bases lay outside the gene matches. Germline V gene sequence: CDR1 SNHLY, CDR2 FYNNEI. The CDR3 bases are TGTGCCACCTCCGGGACTAAATTTAACACCGGGGAGCTGTTTTTT. Translation gives CATSGTKFNTGELFF.

V gene TRBV24-1 combines with J gene TRBJ2-2; maybe TRBD1 (6 bases). The V and J ends lost 3 bases and 3 bases respectively, with 13 bases between them. The CDR3 is made up of 16 amino acids. The germline V gene has CDR1 KGHDR and CDR2 SFDVKD. CDR3 sequence: CATSDNGGADTGELFF. For the CDR3, the DNA is TGTGCCACCAGTGATAATGGGGGCGCCGACACCGGGGAGCTGTTTTTT.

J is TRBJ1-4 and V is TRBV9; TRBD1 matches 9 bases. J lost 4 bases, V lost 0 bases, and 4 bases had no gene match. This CDR3 contains 16 residues. Germline lookup yields CDR1 SGDLS and CDR2 YYNGEE. In DNA form, the CDR3 reads TGTGCCAGCAGCGTAGGCACAGGGGGCCGTAATGAAAAACTGTTTTTT. This encodes CASSVGTGGRNEKLFF.

This clone has only a few counts. This chain links TRBV5-1 with TRBJ2-7, with 8 bases lining up with TRBD2. This CDR3 is 14 amino acids long. CDR1 is SGHRS and CDR2 is YFSETQ in the germline V gene. V lost 6 bases, J lost 3 bases, and 8 bases stayed unmatched. The CDR3 spells CASTGGGQSYEQYF. The CDR3 region has the DNA TGCGCCAGCACCGGGGGGGGCCAAAGCTACGAGCAGTACTTC.